This TCR beta chain was sequenced during a study of beta chain features in type 1 diabetes. Study results and caveats: Type 1 diabetes patients had TCRB CDR3s that were shorter (moderately but significantly so) in all four CD4+ subsets.

The CDR3 is 11 amino acids. Germline V CDR1 and CDR2: SQVTM, ANQGSEA. The V end was cut by 7 bases, the J end by 7 bases, with 12 bases between. As regards this clone: Its antigen is not identified.

Reverse transcription of all isolated RNA meant that expressed TCRB transcripts were sequenced. Clones were sequenced by immunoSEQ multiplex PCR, and TCRdb holds only the in-frame ones, with some missing. This sample has about 340,000 clones, with over 7% found just once. This clonotype originated in a man aged 25 to 45 with type 1 diabetes. This sequence joins TRBV29-1 and TRBJ2-3; D ambiguous. The specimen sequenced was central memory CD4+ T cells from blood. CDR3 loop: CSGKMANTQYF. Written as DNA, the CDR3 is TGCAGCGGCAAAATGGCAAATACGCAGTATTTT.